This T cell receptor (beta chain) is from a study of glioma-infiltrating T cells after dendritic cell vaccination. Overall study: Dendritic cell vaccine was injected intradermally three times, biweekly.

Time point here: after dendritic cell vaccination, including at tumor progression/relapse. None of the glioblastoma patients had an isocitrate dehydrogenase mutation. Before vaccination, two weeks after the third vaccination, and at progression, PBMC were collected. The PCR used 60 V beta and 13 J beta primers. The table came from immunoSEQ multiplex PCR; TCRdb's copy has only in-frame clones and leaves some out. The sample yields more than 85,000 clones, almost 90% seen once. This receptor was obtained from a human donor with glioblastoma. Source: blood, taken after dendritic cell vaccination.

The CDR3 spells CSVPQGTGGYTF. CDR3 nucleotide sequence: TGCAGCGTGCCACAGGGTACTGGTGGCTACACCTTC. The chain has TRBV29-1 and TRBJ1-2; possibly TRBD1 for D (6 bases). CDR1 is SQVTM and CDR2 is ANQGSEA in the germline V gene. This CDR3 is built from 12 residues. V was shortened by 6 bases and J by 7 bases, with 15 bases between the two germline ends.